The entry below describes one T cell receptor beta chain. These data belong to a study of identical twins. The length of the CDR3 is 13 residues. V lost 4 bases and J lost 4; bases outside the gene matches: 6. The germline V gene encodes CDR1 DFQATT and CDR2 SNEGSKA (reference sequence). TCRdb used MiXCR to reprocess the 5' RACE reads, holding one entry per CDR3 protein. The sample has hundreds of thousands of distinct CDR3 sequences, less than 10% seen once; the top ten hold about 0.98%. This sample was also put to use in a study of yellow fever vaccine responses in identical twins.

The sequencing sample was made of PBMCs. The chain uses TRBV20-1 and TRBJ2-7; TRBD1 agrees at 8 bases. The receptor was derived from a woman aged 18-30 years in good health. As DNA, the CDR3 is TGCAGTGCTACCAGGACAGGGTTGTACGAGCAGTACTTC. Translation gives CSATRTGLYEQYF.